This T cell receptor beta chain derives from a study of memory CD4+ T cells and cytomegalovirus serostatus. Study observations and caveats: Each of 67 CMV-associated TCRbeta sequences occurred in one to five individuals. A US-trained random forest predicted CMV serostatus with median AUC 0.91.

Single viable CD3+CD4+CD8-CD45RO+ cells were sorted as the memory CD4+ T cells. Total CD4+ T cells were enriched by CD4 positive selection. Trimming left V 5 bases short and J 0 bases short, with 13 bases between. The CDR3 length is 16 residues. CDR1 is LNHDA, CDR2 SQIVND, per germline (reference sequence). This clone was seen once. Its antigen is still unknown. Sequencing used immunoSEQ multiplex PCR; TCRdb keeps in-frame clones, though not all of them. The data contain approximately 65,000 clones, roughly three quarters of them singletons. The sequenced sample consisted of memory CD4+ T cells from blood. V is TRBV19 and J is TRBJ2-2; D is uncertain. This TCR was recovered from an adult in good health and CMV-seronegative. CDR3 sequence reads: CASSGVAASNTGELFF. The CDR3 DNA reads TGTGCCAGTAGTGGTGTGGCGGCCTCGAACACCGGGGAGCTGTTTTTT. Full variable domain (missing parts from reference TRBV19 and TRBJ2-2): DGGITQSPKYLFRKEGQNVTLSCEQNLNHDAMYWYRQDPGQGLRLIYYSQIVNDFQKGDIAEGYSVSREKKESFPLTVTSAQKNPTAFYLCASSGVAASNTGELFFGEGSRLTVL.